Listed below are T cell receptor beta chains from one sample, sequenced in a study of shared clonotypes between healthy human individuals. Method: immunoSEQ multiplex PCR; TCRdb's copy keeps in-frame clones and lacks some. Of under 85,000 clones listed, about 61% are singletons. Sequenced sample: memory CD8+ T cells sorted from blood. The receptors originated from a man aged 30-40 years in good health. Each CDR3 is given with its conserved first and last residue. A D gene is named only where the DNA matches it firmly. Clone size is not always given. Where it is, it says once, few, many or a class for expanded clones.

clone size: -
V gene: TRBV5-1
J gene: TRBJ1-1
D gene: -
CDR3 length: 12
CDR3 protein: CASSTGYTEAFF
CDR3 DNA: TGCGCCAGCAGCACGGGGTACACTGAAGCTTTCTTT

clone size: -
V gene: TRBV11-2
J gene: TRBJ2-1
D gene: TRBD2
CDR3 length: 19
CDR3 protein: CASSSAGTSGPETYNEQFF
CDR3 DNA: TGTGCCAGCAGCTCGGCCGGGACTAGCGGGCCCGAAACCTACAATGAGCAGTTCTTC

clone size: -
V gene: TRBV11-3
J gene: TRBJ2-7
D gene: TRBD2
CDR3 length: 14
CDR3 protein: CASSPSGRTYEQYF
CDR3 DNA: TGTGCCAGCAGCCCTAGCGGGAGGACCTACGAGCAGTACTTC

clone size: many
V gene: TRBV28
J gene: TRBJ2-3
D gene: -
CDR3 length: 13
CDR3 protein: CASSFSFTDTQYF
CDR3 DNA: TGTGCCAGCAGTTTCTCTTTCACAGATACGCAGTATTTT

clone size: -
V gene: TRBV7-9
J gene: TRBJ1-4
D gene: -
CDR3 length: 14
CDR3 protein: CASSLMSGDEKLFF
CDR3 DNA: TGTGCCAGCAGCTTAATGTCAGGGGATGAAAAACTGTTTTTT

clone size: few
V gene: TRBV30
J gene: TRBJ1-3
D gene: -
CDR3 length: 14
CDR3 protein: CAWSVGSSGNTIYF
CDR3 DNA: TGTGCCTGGAGTGTCGGAAGCTCTGGAAACACCATATATTTT

clone size: few
V gene: TRBV25-1
J gene: TRBJ2-1
D gene: -
CDR3 length: 16
CDR3 protein: CASSATPGQPNNEQFF
CDR3 DNA: TGTGCCAGCAGTGCCACACCGGGACAACCTAACAATGAGCAGTTCTTC

clone size: few
V gene: TRBV19
J gene: TRBJ1-2
D gene: -
CDR3 length: 13
CDR3 protein: CASSIPPNYGYTF
CDR3 DNA: TGTGCCAGTAGTATCCCACCTAACTATGGCTACACCTTC

clone size: once
V gene: TRBV5-1
J gene: TRBJ2-6
D gene: -
CDR3 length: 15
CDR3 protein: CASSQGNSGANVLTF
CDR3 DNA: TGCGCCAGCAGTCAGGGTAACTCTGGGGCCAACGTCCTGACTTTC

clone size: -
V gene: TRBV19
J gene: TRBJ2-3
D gene: TRBD2
CDR3 length: 15
CDR3 protein: CASSSGLAGADTQYF
CDR3 DNA: TGTGCCAGTAGCAGCGGACTAGCGGGAGCAGATACGCAGTATTTT

clone size: -
V gene: TRBV7-9
J gene: TRBJ2-1
D gene: TRBD2
CDR3 length: 13
CDR3 protein: CASSLPGGVEQFF
CDR3 DNA: TGTGCCAGCAGCTTACCCGGGGGGGTTGAGCAGTTCTTC

clone size: -
V gene: TRBV11-2
J gene: TRBJ2-1
D gene: TRBD1
CDR3 length: 17
CDR3 protein: CASSDPGTASNYNEQFF
CDR3 DNA: TGTGCCAGCAGCGATCCCGGGACAGCGAGTAACTACAATGAGCAGTTCTTC

clone size: -
V gene: TRBV11-2
J gene: TRBJ2-1
D gene: -
CDR3 length: 12
CDR3 protein: CASSRWSNEQFF
CDR3 DNA: TGTGCCAGCAGCCGATGGAGTAATGAGCAGTTCTTC

clone size: -
V gene: TRBV5-8
J gene: TRBJ1-5
D gene: TRBD1
CDR3 length: 16
CDR3 protein: CASRQKTGSSNQPQHF
CDR3 DNA: TGTGCCAGCAGACAGAAGACAGGGTCCAGCAATCAGCCCCAGCATTTT

clone size: few
V gene: TRBV4-3
J gene: TRBJ2-3
D gene: -
CDR3 length: 15
CDR3 protein: CASSRELGGADTQYF
CDR3 DNA: TGCGCCAGCAGCCGCGAACTAGGGGGGGCAGATACGCAGTATTTT

clone size: once
V gene: TRBV7-6
J gene: TRBJ1-1
D gene: -
CDR3 length: 13
CDR3 protein: CASSLSANTEAFF
CDR3 DNA: TGTGCCAGCAGCTTAAGTGCGAACACTGAAGCTTTCTTT

clone size: -
V gene: TRBV5-1
J gene: TRBJ1-1
D gene: TRBD1
CDR3 length: 16
CDR3 protein: CASSFGKNRGNTEAFF
CDR3 DNA: TGCGCCAGCAGCTTTGGGAAAAACAGGGGAAACACTGAAGCTTTCTTT

clone size: -
V gene: TRBV6-5
J gene: TRBJ2-7
D gene: -
CDR3 length: 14
CDR3 protein: CASSYGAGNYEQYF
CDR3 DNA: TGTGCCAGCAGTTACGGTGCGGGGAACTACGAGCAGTACTTC

clone size: -
V gene: TRBV2
J gene: TRBJ2-7
D gene: -
CDR3 length: 13
CDR3 protein: CASSEGLGYEQYF
CDR3 DNA: TGTGCCAGCAGTGAAGGCTTAGGATACGAGCAGTACTTC

clone size: -
V gene: TRBV4-1
J gene: TRBJ2-7
D gene: TRBD2
CDR3 length: 17
CDR3 protein: CASSQDNSGRASYEQYF
CDR3 DNA: TGCGCCAGCAGCCAAGACAATAGCGGGAGGGCCTCCTACGAGCAGTACTTC

clone size: -
V gene: TRBV7-9
J gene: TRBJ2-1
D gene: -
CDR3 length: 17
CDR3 protein: CASSTSEVGGIYNEQFF
CDR3 DNA: TGTGCCAGCAGTACCTCGGAAGTGGGAGGAATCTACAATGAGCAGTTCTTC

clone size: -
V gene: TRBV7-6
J gene: TRBJ2-7
D gene: -
CDR3 length: 16
CDR3 protein: CASRPRGTEATYEQYF
CDR3 DNA: TGTGCCAGCCGACCCCGGGGGACAGAAGCTACCTACGAGCAGTACTTC

clone size: -
V gene: TRBV4-3
J gene: TRBJ2-2
D gene: -
CDR3 length: 15
CDR3 protein: CASSQAEGGGLQLFF
CDR3 DNA: TGCGCCAGCAGCCAAGCCGAGGGAGGGGGACTTCAGCTGTTTTTT

clone size: -
V gene: TRBV11-1
J gene: TRBJ2-7
D gene: -
CDR3 length: 11
CDR3 protein: CASSLVYEQYF
CDR3 DNA: TGTGCCAGCAGCTTAGTGTACGAGCAGTACTTC

clone size: -
V gene: TRBV19
J gene: TRBJ1-1
D gene: -
CDR3 length: 15
CDR3 protein: CASSIWWTDVTEAFF
CDR3 DNA: TGTGCCAGTAGTATTTGGTGGACAGACGTCACTGAAGCTTTCTTT

clone size: -
V gene: TRBV18
J gene: TRBJ2-7
D gene: -
CDR3 length: 15
CDR3 protein: CASSPNRQDAYEQYF
CDR3 DNA: TGTGCCAGCTCACCTAATCGCCAAGACGCCTACGAGCAGTACTTC

clone size: medium-sized
V gene: TRBV7-9
J gene: TRBJ1-1
D gene: -
CDR3 length: 13
CDR3 protein: CASSFGPGVAAFF
CDR3 DNA: -

clone size: -
V gene: TRBV10-2
J gene: TRBJ2-7
D gene: -
CDR3 length: 12
CDR3 protein: CASSSGWDEQYF
CDR3 DNA: TGCGCCAGCAGTTCAGGGTGGGACGAGCAGTACTTC

clone size: -
V gene: TRBV13
J gene: TRBJ2-7
D gene: -
CDR3 length: 13
CDR3 protein: CASSKRGVDEQYF
CDR3 DNA: TGTGCCAGCAGCAAAAGAGGCGTCGACGAGCAGTACTTC

clone size: -
V gene: TRBV7-9
J gene: TRBJ1-2
D gene: TRBD1
CDR3 length: 16
CDR3 protein: CASSSWEGATTYGYTF
CDR3 DNA: TGTGCCAGCAGCTCCTGGGAGGGGGCGACGACCTATGGCTACACCTTC

clone size: -
V gene: TRBV2
J gene: TRBJ1-4
D gene: -
CDR3 length: 17
CDR3 protein: CASSILATGATNEKLFF
CDR3 DNA: TGTGCCAGCAGTATACTAGCGACGGGAGCAACTAATGAAAAACTGTTTTTT

clone size: -
V gene: TRBV27
J gene: TRBJ2-5
D gene: -
CDR3 length: 16
CDR3 protein: CASSFRRSGGQETQYF
CDR3 DNA: TGTGCCAGCAGTTTCAGGCGTTCGGGTGGGCAAGAGACCCAGTACTTC

clone size: few
V gene: TRBV6-1
J gene: TRBJ2-1
D gene: TRBD1
CDR3 length: 17
CDR3 protein: CASSELQGDRGYNEQFF
CDR3 DNA: TGTGCCAGCAGCGAACTCCAAGGGGACAGGGGCTACAATGAGCAGTTCTTC

clone size: few
V gene: TRBV19
J gene: TRBJ2-1
D gene: TRBD2
CDR3 length: 15
CDR3 protein: CASSQTSGTHNEQFF
CDR3 DNA: TGTGCATCATCCCAGACTAGCGGGACCCACAATGAGCAGTTCTTC

clone size: -
V gene: TRBV9
J gene: TRBJ1-1
D gene: -
CDR3 length: 13
CDR3 protein: CASSVVPTAEAFF
CDR3 DNA: TGTGCCAGCAGCGTAGTGCCAACAGCTGAAGCTTTCTTT

clone size: -
V gene: TRBV6-5
J gene: TRBJ2-3
D gene: -
CDR3 length: 15
CDR3 protein: CASLPLDLAGDTQYF
CDR3 DNA: TGTGCCAGCCTACCGTTGGACCTCGCGGGAGATACGCAGTATTTT

clone size: -
V gene: TRBV27
J gene: TRBJ2-1
D gene: TRBD2
CDR3 length: 15
CDR3 protein: CASSLGAGGYNEQFF
CDR3 DNA: TGTGCCAGCAGTTTAGGTGCGGGAGGTTACAATGAGCAGTTCTTC

clone size: many
V gene: TRBV14
J gene: TRBJ1-1
D gene: TRBD1
CDR3 length: 14
CDR3 protein: CASGTGGVVTEAFF
CDR3 DNA: TGTGCCAGCGGGACAGGGGGCGTGGTAACTGAAGCTTTCTTT

clone size: -
V gene: TRBV19
J gene: TRBJ2-6
D gene: TRBD2
CDR3 length: 24
CDR3 protein: CASSILGDYRTSISATAGANVLTF
CDR3 DNA: TGTGCCAGTAGTATACTCGGGGACTACCGGACTAGCATAAGTGCGACGGCAGGGGCCAACGTCCTGACTTTC

clone size: -
V gene: TRBV12-5
J gene: TRBJ1-1
D gene: -
CDR3 length: 11
CDR3 protein: CASGFRAEAFF
CDR3 DNA: TGTGCTAGTGGTTTCAGGGCTGAAGCTTTCTTT

clone size: -
V gene: TRBV30
J gene: TRBJ1-1
D gene: TRBD1
CDR3 length: 13
CDR3 protein: CAWSVEGATEAFF
CDR3 DNA: TGTGCCTGGAGTGTAGAGGGGGCTACTGAAGCTTTCTTT

clone size: once
V gene: TRBV10-3
J gene: TRBJ1-4
D gene: TRBD1
CDR3 length: 14
CDR3 protein: CAVSTGTGREKLFF
CDR3 DNA: TGTGCCGTTTCTACCGGGACAGGGCGAGAAAAACTGTTTTTT

clone size: -
V gene: TRBV11-2
J gene: TRBJ2-1
D gene: -
CDR3 length: 10
CDR3 protein: CASSSLEQFF
CDR3 DNA: TGTGCCAGCAGCTCTCTAGAGCAGTTCTTC

clone size: -
V gene: TRBV28
J gene: TRBJ2-7
D gene: TRBD2
CDR3 length: 15
CDR3 protein: CASSPLAGNPYEQYF
CDR3 DNA: TGTGCCAGCAGTCCCCTAGCGGGTAACCCTTACGAGCAGTACTTC

clone size: -
V gene: TRBV7-3
J gene: TRBJ2-1
D gene: -
CDR3 length: 13
CDR3 protein: CASSLTGQTEQFF
CDR3 DNA: TGTGCCAGCAGCTTAACTGGACAGACGGAGCAGTTCTTC

clone size: -
V gene: TRBV29-1
J gene: TRBJ2-1
D gene: -
CDR3 length: 15
CDR3 protein: CSVAVAGSAYNEQFF
CDR3 DNA: TGCAGCGTTGCTGTGGCAGGGTCCGCTTACAATGAGCAGTTCTTC

clone size: -
V gene: TRBV25-1
J gene: TRBJ2-1
D gene: TRBD1
CDR3 length: 11
CDR3 protein: CAIGQGNEQFF
CDR3 DNA: TGTGCCATCGGACAGGGGAATGAGCAGTTCTTC

clone size: -
V gene: TRBV4-2
J gene: TRBJ2-3
D gene: -
CDR3 length: 17
CDR3 protein: CASSPELGSGTGDTQYF
CDR3 DNA: TGTGCCAGCAGCCCAGAATTAGGAAGCGGGACAGGAGATACGCAGTATTTT

clone size: few
V gene: TRBV2
J gene: TRBJ1-5
D gene: -
CDR3 length: 14
CDR3 protein: CASSVGRGGQPQHF
CDR3 DNA: TGTGCCAGCAGTGTGGGAAGGGGCGGACAGCCCCAGCATTTT

clone size: -
V gene: TRBV7-2
J gene: TRBJ2-7
D gene: TRBD2
CDR3 length: 15
CDR3 protein: CASSPRGGRYYEQYF
CDR3 DNA: TGTGCCAGCAGCCCCCGGGGCGGGAGGTACTACGAGCAGTACTTC

clone size: many
V gene: TRBV7-9
J gene: TRBJ2-1
D gene: TRBD1
CDR3 length: 15
CDR3 protein: CASSSWTGEDNEQFF
CDR3 DNA: TGTGCCAGCAGCTCCTGGACAGGGGAAGACAATGAGCAGTTCTTC

clone size: few
V gene: TRBV2
J gene: TRBJ2-2
D gene: TRBD2
CDR3 length: 16
CDR3 protein: CASSYDSGRSAGELFF
CDR3 DNA: TGTGCCAGCAGCTACGATAGCGGGAGGTCAGCCGGGGAGCTGTTTTTT

clone size: -
V gene: TRBV6-4
J gene: TRBJ2-1
D gene: -
CDR3 length: 14
CDR3 protein: CASSDSNFPEQKFF
CDR3 DNA: TGTGCCAGCAGTGACTCGAACTTTCCCGAGCAGAAGTTCTTC